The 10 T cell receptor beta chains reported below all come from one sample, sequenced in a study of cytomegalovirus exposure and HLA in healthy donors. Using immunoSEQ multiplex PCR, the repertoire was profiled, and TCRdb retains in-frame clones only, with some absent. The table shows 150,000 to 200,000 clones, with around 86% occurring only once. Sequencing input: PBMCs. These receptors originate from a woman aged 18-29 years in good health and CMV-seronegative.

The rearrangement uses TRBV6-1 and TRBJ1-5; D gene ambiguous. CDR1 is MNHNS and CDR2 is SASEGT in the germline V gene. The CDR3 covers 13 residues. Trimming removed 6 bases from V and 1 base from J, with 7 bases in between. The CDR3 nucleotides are TGTGCCAGCAGCCGCGGAAGCAATCAGCCCCAGCATTTT. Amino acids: CASSRGSNQPQHF.

The CDR3 nucleotides read TGTGCCAGCAGCGTCACTAGCGTCTCCTCGGGGGAGCAGTACTTC. Its translation: CASSVTSVSSGEQYF. The rearrangement uses TRBV9 and TRBJ2-7; the match to TRBD2 covers 7 bases. The germline V gene has CDR1 SGDLS and CDR2 YYNGEE. V shed 2 bases and J 7 bases; nucleotides not matched to a gene: 12. This CDR3 region has 15 residues.

In nucleotides, the CDR3 is TGCGCCAGCAGCGAAGGACTAGGGGAGCGGGATACGCAGTATTTT. As protein: CASSEGLGERDTQYF. V and J are TRBV5-1 and TRBJ2-3; TRBD2 aligns across 7 bases. Germline CDR1 and CDR2: SGHRS and YFSETQ. V lost 4 bases, J lost 6 bases, and 11 bases stayed unmatched. The CDR3 loop spans 15 amino acids.

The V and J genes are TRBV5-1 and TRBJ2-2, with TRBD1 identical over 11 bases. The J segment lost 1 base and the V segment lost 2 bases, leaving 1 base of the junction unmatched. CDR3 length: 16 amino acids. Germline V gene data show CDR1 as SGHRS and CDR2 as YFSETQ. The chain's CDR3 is CASSFGTGGNTGELFF. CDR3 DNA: TGCGCCAGCAGCTTCGGGACAGGGGGGAACACCGGGGAGCTGTTTTTT.

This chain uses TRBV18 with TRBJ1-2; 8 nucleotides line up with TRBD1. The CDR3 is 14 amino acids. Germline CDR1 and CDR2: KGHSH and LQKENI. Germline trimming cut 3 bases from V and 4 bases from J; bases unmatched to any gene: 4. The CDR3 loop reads CASSPSGTGYGYTF. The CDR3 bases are TGTGCCAGCTCACCTTCCGGGACAGGCTATGGCTACACCTTC.

CDR3 DNA sequence: TGTGCCAGCAGCGGCGGGGCGAGCACAGATACGCAGTATTTT. Translated: CASSGGASTDTQYF. This rearrangement joins TRBV27 to TRBJ2-3; D is possibly TRBD2 (6 bases). With 6 bases removed from V and 0 bases from J, the gap between germline ends came to 10 bases. The CDR3 contains 14 residues. Germline-derived CDR1 and CDR2 are MNHEY and SMNVEV (reference sequence).

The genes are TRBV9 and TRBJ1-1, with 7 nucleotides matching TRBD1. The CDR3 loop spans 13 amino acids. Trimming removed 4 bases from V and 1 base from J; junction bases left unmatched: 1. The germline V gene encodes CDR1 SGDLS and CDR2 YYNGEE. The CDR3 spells CASSQGGNTEAFF. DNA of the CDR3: TGTGCCAGCAGCCAGGGGGGGAACACTGAAGCTTTCTTT.

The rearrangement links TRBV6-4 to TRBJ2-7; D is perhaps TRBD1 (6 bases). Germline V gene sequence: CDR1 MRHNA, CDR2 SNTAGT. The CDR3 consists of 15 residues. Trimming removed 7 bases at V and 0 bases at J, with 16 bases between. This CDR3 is CASTRPRDTSYEQYF. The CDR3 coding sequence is TGTGCCAGCACTCGACCCAGGGACACCTCCTACGAGCAGTACTTC.

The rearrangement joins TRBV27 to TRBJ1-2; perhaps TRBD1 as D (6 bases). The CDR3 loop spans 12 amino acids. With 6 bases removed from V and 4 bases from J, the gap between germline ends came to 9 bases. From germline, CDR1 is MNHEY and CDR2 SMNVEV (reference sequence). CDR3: CASRGGVYGYTF. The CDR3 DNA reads TGTGCCAGCAGAGGGGGTGTCTATGGCTACACCTTC.

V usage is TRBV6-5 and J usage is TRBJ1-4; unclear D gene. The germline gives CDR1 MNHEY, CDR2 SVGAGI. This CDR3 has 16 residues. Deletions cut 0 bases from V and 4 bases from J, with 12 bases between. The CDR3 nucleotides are TGTGCCAGCAGTTACTCAGAACCCTTCGGTAATGAAAAACTGTTTTTT. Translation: CASSYSEPFGNEKLFF.